The clone carrying this T cell receptor (beta chain) turned up a few times. The sample is drawn from a study of blood T cell repertoires in COVID-19. About the research overall: Whether acute or convalescent, the COVID-19 samples came from the United States, Italy and Spain.

Germline CDR1 LNHDA, CDR2 SQIVND (reference sequence). The CDR3 is 13 amino acids. The V end lost 3 bases, the J end lost 6 bases, and 11 bases lay between the germline ends. Repertoires were generated with immunoSEQ multiplex PCR, while TCRdb's copy carries only in-frame clones and drops some. Found here are about 81,000 clones, around 80% of them singletons; the top ten hold about 7.4%. This chain connects TRBV19 to TRBJ1-1; maybe TRBD1 (6 bases). This TCR was sampled from a human donor in a cohort sampled during active COVID-19. Input material: peripheral blood. Written as DNA, the CDR3 is TGTGCCAGTAGTATCAGGGGCGGCCCTGAAGCTTTCTTT. Translating it yields CASSIRGGPEAFF.